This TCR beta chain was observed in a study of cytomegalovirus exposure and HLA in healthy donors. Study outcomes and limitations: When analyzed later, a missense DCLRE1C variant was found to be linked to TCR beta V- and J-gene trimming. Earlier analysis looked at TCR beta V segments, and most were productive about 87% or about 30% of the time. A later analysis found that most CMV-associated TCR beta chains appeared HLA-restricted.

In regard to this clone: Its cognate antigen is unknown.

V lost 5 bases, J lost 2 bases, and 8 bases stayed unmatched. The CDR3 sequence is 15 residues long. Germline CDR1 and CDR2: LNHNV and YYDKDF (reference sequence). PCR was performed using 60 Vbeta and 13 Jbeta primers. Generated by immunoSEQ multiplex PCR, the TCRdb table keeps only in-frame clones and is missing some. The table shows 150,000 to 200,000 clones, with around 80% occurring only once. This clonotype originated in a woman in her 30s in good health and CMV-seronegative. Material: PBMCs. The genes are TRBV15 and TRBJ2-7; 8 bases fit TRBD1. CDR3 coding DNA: TGTGCCACCAGCGTCAAACAGGGGGGTGCCTACGAGCAGTACTTC. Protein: CATSVKQGGAYEQYF.